This T cell receptor beta chain originates from a study of T-cell memory formation after mild COVID-19. Study-level results: There was a balanced CD4/CD8 profile in clones contracting day 15 to 85, and later expanders leaned CD4+.

Barcoded TCR alpha and TCR beta cDNA libraries with UMIs came from 5'RACE using constant-segment primers. TCRdb re-called the 5' RACE reads through MiXCR, storing one row per CDR3 protein. The table has fewer than 650,000 distinct CDR3 sequences, 17% seen once; the top ten hold about 7.4%. The CDR3 consists of 16 residues. The germline gives CDR1 SGHDN, CDR2 FVKESK. Trimming stripped 0 bases from V and 0 bases from J, with 9 bases between. On this clonotype: No antigen is known for it.

The sample comprised PBMCs or a T cell subset sorted from them (not recorded which). The chain has TRBV14 and TRBJ1-3, with D tentatively TRBD1 (5 bases). This sequence originates from an adult woman who had mild COVID-19 (a few samples of this study predate the infection). Cell type and time point are not known. Here the CDR3 DNA reads TGTGCCAGCAGCCAAGAAAGAGGGGTCTCTGGAAACACCATATATTTT. Protein: CASSQERGVSGNTIYF. The full variable domain, its missing parts supplied by reference TRBV14 and TRBJ1-3, is EAGVTQFPSHSVIEKGQTVTLRCDPISGHDNLYWYRRVMGKEIKFLLHFVKESKQDESGMPNNRFLAERTGGTYSTLKVQPAELEDSGVYFCASSQERGVSGNTIYFGEGSWLTVV.